This TCR beta chain was captured by sequencing in a study of CD8 T cells in ankylosing spondylitis. TCRdb itself ran the 5' RACE reads through MiXCR, one entry per CDR3 protein. Here the sample spans more than 250,000 distinct CDR3 sequences, 9.5% to 13% being singletons. Worth noting for this clonotype: Its matching antigen is unknown.

Germline CDR1 SGHKS, CDR2 YYEKEE (reference sequence). Trimming pared 0 bases from V and 7 bases from J, leaving 11 bases between. This CDR3 is built from 13 residues. Study-wide results and limits: Researchers report that disease-linked clones proved CD8+ and relatively rare in peripheral blood. Characteristic of ankylosing spondylitis blood, it appeared, was a TCR beta motif comprising roughly 8 highly homologous variants.

The source is a female donor with ankylosing spondylitis or in good health (not recorded which). The chain couples TRBV5-5 to TRBJ2-7; D perhaps matches TRBD2 (6 bases). Sequenced material: blood, either unsorted or a sorted T cell fraction (not recorded which). The CDR3, as DNA: TGTGCCAGCAGCTTGGTCGGCAGCGGGGAGCAGTACTTC. Translating it yields CASSLVGSGEQYF.